The 4 T cell receptor beta chains below come from one sample, sequenced in a study of T cell responses to AZD1222 COVID-19 vaccine. Produced via immunoSEQ multiplex PCR; TCRdb's table is partial and in-frame only. The repertoire holds 200,000 to 300,000 clones, with roughly 93% as singletons. This material consisted of peripheral blood, taken on day 0 of AZD1222 vaccination. The receptors shown here come from an adult in good health.

CDR3 in amino acids: CASSSGSGANEQFF. Written as DNA, the CDR3 is TGTGCCAGCAGCTCCGGCTCGGGAGCAAATGAGCAGTTCTTC. This sequence joins TRBV7-3 and TRBJ2-1; D perhaps matches TRBD2 (6 bases). V was cut by 4 bases and J by 7 bases, with 14 bases left in between. This CDR3 has 14 amino acids. CDR1 SGHTA and CDR2 FQGTGA come from the germline V gene.

The chain uses TRBV10-3 and TRBJ2-1; either TRBD1 or TRBD2 may supply D (5 bases each). V shed 7 bases and J shed 4 bases, with 14 bases lying between them. This CDR3 contains 14 residues. Germline V gene data show CDR1 as ENHRY and CDR2 as SYGVKD. Here the CDR3 DNA reads TGTGCCATCACCGTGGGGGAGAGGTACAATGAGCAGTTCTTC. The encoded protein is CAITVGERYNEQFF.

A note on this clone: The sample carries other DNA sequences with the same CDR3. This chain links TRBV3-1 (or the pseudogene TRBV3-2) with TRBJ2-2; D unclear. Germline lookup yields CDR1 LGHDT and CDR2 YNNKEL (reference sequence). V was pared by 1 base and J by 2 bases, with 5 bases between. The length of the CDR3 is 14 residues. CDR3 DNA sequence: TGTGCCAGCAGCCAAGTAGGAAACACCGGGGAGCTGTTTTTT. It encodes CASSQVGNTGELFF.

This clone was recorded only once. This chain joins TRBV7-2 and TRBJ1-4; the D gene is possibly TRBD1 (6 bases). The germline V and J ends were trimmed by 5 bases and 6 bases, with 16 bases remaining between them. CDR3 length: 15 residues. The germline CDR1 and CDR2 sequences are SGHTA and FQGNSA. The CDR3 coding sequence is TGTGCCAGCAGCCCGCTAAGGGGGGGCGATGAAAAACTGTTTTTT. It translates to CASSPLRGGDEKLFF.